This T cell receptor (beta chain) originates from a study of blood T cell repertoires in COVID-19. This CDR3 is built from 14 residues. Germline CDR1 reads LNHDA; CDR2 reads SQIVND (reference sequence). J was trimmed by 1 base and V by 6 bases; bases with no gene match: 4. Symptom resolution, clearance, or two negative PCRs marked the recovered donors of Cohort 3. On this clone: Other DNA sequences of this sample code for an identical CDR3.

The table came from immunoSEQ multiplex PCR; TCRdb's copy has only in-frame clones and leaves some out. The profile shows around 170,000 clones, 88% of them singletons. Sample: PBMCs or T cells enriched from blood (not recorded which). This receptor was obtained from a woman aged 18-30 years who had recovered from COVID-19. The chain links TRBV19 to TRBJ1-1, with 8 bases matching TRBD1. DNA of the CDR3: TGTGCCAGTAGGCTTGGACAGGGGAACACTGAAGCTTTCTTT. It codes for CASRLGQGNTEAFF. Full variable domain (rest looked up from reference TRBV19 and TRBJ1-1): DGGITQSPKYLFRKEGQNVTLSCEQNLNHDAMYWYRQDPGQGLRLIYYSQIVNDFQKGDIAEGYSVSREKKESFPLTVTSAQKNPTAFYLCASRLGQGNTEAFFGQGTRLTVV.